The entry below describes one TCR beta chain. Its antigen specificity is not known. Per-base quality was not reported, and no clone a single base away is much larger than it. These data belong to a study of human T cells and chemical hapten exposure (dated by TCRdb to the early 2020s). Regarding the complete study: For sensitization, 2% DPC in acetone was applied to a roughly 2 cm by roughly 2 cm area of upper inner arm skin. Throughout the roughly 26-week study period, patients were also given weekly therapeutic DPC doses on the scalp. Patch tests used Finn chambers with 0.01% DPC on the upper back, scored after 6 days by International Contact Dermatitis Research Group standards. Most of the patients in the cohort were female, and the cohort covered alopecia areata with under or over 50% scalp involvement, alopecia totalis and alopecia universalis. Libraries were combined into a pool for sequencing, and differences in TCR yield between samples came mainly from small differences in library volumes within the pool. In alopecia patients, the study followed how the peripheral blood TCR repertoire changed in vivo over primary and secondary sensitization to diphenylcyclopropenone (DPC), a hapten. Blood samples were taken from patients before sensitization (week 0) and then at 2, 6 and about 24 weeks after DPC sensitization. Blood for TCR sequencing was provided by twenty-nine alopecia patients at one to four time points (pre-sensitization, 2, 6 and 24 weeks).

Interpreted using the paper, the time point label stands for: pre-sensitization, week 0. The treatment or condition tag for this specimen amounts to: therapeutic diphenylcyclopropenone sensitization with weekly scalp DPC. At every patch-test visit, the blood draw took place before the patch test was put on. Patients were eligible if aged 18 to 70, diagnosed with alopecia and judged suitable for DPC therapy, and pregnant patients were excluded. Unfractionated whole blood was collected in Tempus Blood RNA tubes, and total RNA was extracted from that blood. Overall study results and their limits: After repeated subsampling, the strength of the expansion versus patch-test correlation and the threshold at which it became significant changed. Significantly more large CDR3 similarity clusters were formed by expanded TCRs than by pre-sensitization or healthy control sets, consistent with antigen-driven responses. No change with DPC sensitization was found in the number of TCRs above 1 in 1000 frequency, and no evidence of global repertoire structure alterations was found. A positive correlation was found between the number of PT1 expanded TCRs and patch test score, with significance reached at thresholds 8, 16 and 32 but not 4. All patients had alopecia, a presumed autoimmune disease, so their immune response might differ from that of healthy individuals.

Receptors were amplified or captured by RACE. TCRdb lists the instrument as NextSeq 500. Library preparation attached unique molecular identifiers to individual cDNA molecules for quantitative, reproducible TCR counting. For every blood RNA sample, sequencing covered both the TCR alpha and TCR beta chains. The study's processing was this. Samples had a median of 95,638 TCRs, with a range from about 23,224 to 690,600. The Decombinator software suite was used to annotate V, J and CDR3 in the TCR reads. For the PS versus PT1 abundance plots, all samples were subsampled to the same number of TCRs (28,000). TCRs were defined as expanded if absent before sensitization and observed at least eight times at the 2-week time point. TCRdb itself trimmed the public reads at Q25 with fastp, ran MiXCR and retained productive beta chains. Each record represents a unique CDR3 protein, reported with the most common genes and DNA among its rows. TCRdb, not the authors, supplied the V and J calls. For this sample the table gives about 90,000 distinct CDR3 sequences, of which over 6.5% were detected only once. The ten most abundant clones make up around 2.6% of the sample.

V lost 0 bases and J lost 2 bases, and the count of bases not matched to a germline gene is 5. The CDR3, cysteine through phenylalanine, is 18 amino acids long. The only DNA kept is the CDR3, 54 bases in frame from the first base. The CDR1 and CDR2 encoded by the germline V gene are SGHTA and FQGNSA. The input for sequencing was whole blood, taken in connection with sensitization to the hapten diphenylcyclopropenone (DPC). The V and J genes are TRBV7-2 and TRBJ2-6; 9 bases in the middle match TRBD1. This receptor was taken from a man in his forties with alopecia areata. Some clones in this sample may be carry-over from other donors' samples. The DNA sequence follows: TGTGCCAGCAGCTTAGCTGGACAGGGGTTGGCTGGGGCCAACGTCCTGACTTTC. This gives the protein CASSLAGQGLAGANVLTF.